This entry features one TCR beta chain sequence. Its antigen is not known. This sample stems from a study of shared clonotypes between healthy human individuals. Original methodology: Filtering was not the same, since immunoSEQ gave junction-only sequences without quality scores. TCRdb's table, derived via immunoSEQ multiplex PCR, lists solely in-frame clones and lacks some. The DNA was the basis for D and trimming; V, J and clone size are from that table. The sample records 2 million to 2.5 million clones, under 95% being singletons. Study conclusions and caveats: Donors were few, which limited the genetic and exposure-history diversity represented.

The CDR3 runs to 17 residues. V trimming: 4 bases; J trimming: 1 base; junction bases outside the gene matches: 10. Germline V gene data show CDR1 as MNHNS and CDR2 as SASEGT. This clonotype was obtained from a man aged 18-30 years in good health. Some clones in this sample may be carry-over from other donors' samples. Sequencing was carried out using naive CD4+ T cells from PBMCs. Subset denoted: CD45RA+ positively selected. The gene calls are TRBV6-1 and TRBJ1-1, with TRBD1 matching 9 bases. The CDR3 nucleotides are TGTGCCAGCAGTGTTCCGGACAGGGGAGGATGGAACACTGAAGCTTTCTTT. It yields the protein CASSVPDRGGWNTEAFF.